This entry concerns a single TCR beta chain. Its antigen is not known. Germline CDR1 reads LNHNV; CDR2 reads YYDKDF (reference sequence). This CDR3 spans 16 amino acids. Trimming took off 0 bases at V and 1 base at J, with 12 bases between the two ends. Specified time point: cycle 4 day 1 (C4D1), after 6 weeks of nivolumab. Each patient's relapse followed autologous stem cell transplantation, and brentuximab vedotin exposure varied. The CD8+ T cells came from thawed PBMCs through magnetic negative selection. The data originate from a study of PD-1 blockade in classical Hodgkin lymphoma. Here immunoSEQ multiplex PCR was the method, and the copy in TCRdb shows in-frame clones only, minus some. The profile shows about 7,000 clones, 45% to 70% of them singletons. Overall study results and limits: Baseline diversity in complete responders resembled that of newly diagnosed patients.

V usage is TRBV15 and J usage is TRBJ2-5; D may be TRBD2 (6 bases). The receptor's source is a human donor with classical Hodgkin lymphoma. Material: CD8+ T cells from blood, obtained before the fourth cycle of nivolumab. The CDR3 is CATSREQLASQETQYF. The DNA for the CDR3 is TGTGCCACCAGCAGAGAACAACTAGCTAGCCAAGAGACCCAGTACTTC.